Presented here are 21 T cell receptor beta chains from one specimen sequenced in a study of blood T cell repertoires in COVID-19. Method: immunoSEQ multiplex PCR; TCRdb's copy keeps in-frame clones and lacks some. The sample gives about 180,000 clones, about 88% of which show up once; roughly 9% is in the top ten. Sequencing was done on a sample of PBMCs or T cells enriched from blood (not recorded which). The receptors stem from a woman aged 18 to 35 who had recovered from COVID-19.

V usage is TRBV2 and J usage is TRBJ1-1, with 11 bases aligning to TRBD1. Trimming cost V 7 bases and J 5 bases; bases outside gene matches: 6. There are 14 residues in the CDR3. The germline CDR1 and CDR2 sequences are SNHLY and FYNNEI. The chain's CDR3 is CASMWGTGGTEAFF. The CDR3 DNA reads TGTGCCAGCATGTGGGGGACAGGGGGGACTGAAGCTTTCTTT.

This chain uses TRBV10-2 with TRBJ1-1; D gene unclear. This CDR3 is 13 amino acids long. Between the trimmed V and J ends, which lost 3 bases and 1 base, there was a span of 6 bases. Germline V gene data show CDR1 as WSHSY and CDR2 as SAAADI. The DNA of the CDR3 is TGCGCCAGCAGTGAACAGAAGAACACTGAAGCTTTCTTT. Amino acids: CASSEQKNTEAFF.

This rearrangement joins TRBV10-3 to TRBJ1-2; 7 nucleotides line up with TRBD1. Germline-derived CDR1 and CDR2 are ENHRY and SYGVKD. The CDR3 length is 13 residues. V shed 10 bases, J shed 5 bases, and the junction held 10 bases outside the gene matches. The CDR3 sequence is CATWDSLQYGYTF. CDR3 bases: TGTGCCACCTGGGACAGCTTACAATATGGCTACACCTTC.

V gene TRBV27 combines with J gene TRBJ2-7; TRBD2 matches 9 bases. Losses at the gene ends were 6 bases for V and 3 bases for J; bases not matched to a gene: 6. Per the germline V gene, CDR1 is MNHEY and CDR2 is SMNVEV (reference sequence). CDR3 length equals 14 residues. The DNA of the CDR3 is TGTGCCAGCAGCCTTAGCGGGAGTTTCTACGAGCAGTACTTC. It translates to CASSLSGSFYEQYF.

As regards this clone: Sequence at one end of the junction differs from germline and may be a read error. The gene calls are TRBV5-6 and TRBJ1-3; no clear D. The length of the CDR3 is 15 residues. The germline CDR1 and CDR2 sequences are SGHDT and YYEEEE. CDR3 residues: CASSFAGSSGYTIYF. CDR3 DNA: TGTGCCAGCAGCTTCGCCGGGAGCTCTGGATACACCATATATTTT.

The chain uses TRBV30 and TRBJ2-7, with 8 nucleotides matching TRBD1. This CDR3 has 17 amino acids. The V segment lost 5 bases and the J segment 2 bases; nucleotides outside the gene matches: 17. CDR1 is GTSNPN, CDR2 SVGIG, per germline (reference sequence). CDR3 sequence reads: CAWAPRRGLVEAYEQYF. For the CDR3, the DNA is TGTGCCTGGGCCCCCCGCAGGGGGCTAGTTGAAGCCTACGAGCAGTACTTC. Full variable domain (missing parts from reference TRBV30 and TRBJ2-7): SQTIHQWPATLVQPVGSPLSLECTVEGTSNPNLYWYRQAAGRGLQLLFYSVGIGQISSEVPQNLSASRPQDRQFILSSKKLLLSDSGFYLCAWAPRRGLVEAYEQYFGPGTRLTVT.

There are a few counts of this clone. The J gene is TRBJ1-5, the V gene TRBV19; the D gene is possibly TRBD1 (6 bases). Germline CDR1 and CDR2: LNHDA and SQIVND (reference sequence). CDR3 length: 16 amino acids. V was cut by 5 bases and J by 6 bases, with 20 bases left in between. The chain's CDR3 is CASSFRGAGESQPQHF. Written as DNA, the CDR3 is TGTGCCAGTAGTTTCCGGGGGGCAGGGGAGAGTCAGCCCCAGCATTTT.

The CDR3 sequence is CASSPQGFTYNEQFF. In nucleotides, the CDR3 is TGTGCCAGCAGCCCGCAGGGCTTTACATACAATGAGCAGTTCTTC. The chain has TRBV7-9 and TRBJ2-1, with D maybe TRBD1 (5 bases). Germline CDR1 reads SEHNR; CDR2 reads FQNEAQ (reference sequence). CDR3 length: 15 residues. The V end lost 5 bases, the J end lost 4 bases, and 15 bases lay between the germline ends.

The V and J genes are TRBV5-1 and TRBJ1-4; D unresolved. The CDR3 runs to 16 residues. Between the trimmed V and J ends, which lost 2 bases and 4 bases, there was a span of 15 bases. Germline-derived CDR1 and CDR2 are SGHRS and YFSETQ. This CDR3 is CASSFLSGTVNEKLFF. The CDR3 nucleotides read TGCGCCAGCAGCTTTCTTTCCGGCACAGTTAATGAAAAACTGTTTTTT. The full variable domain, in which reference TRBV5-1 and TRBJ1-4 provide the parts outside the CDR3, is KAGVTQTPRYLIKTRGQQVTLSCSPISGHRSVSWYQQTPGQGLQFLFEYFSETQRNKGNFPGRFSGRQFSNSRSEMNVSTLELGDSALYLCASSFLSGTVNEKLFFGSGTQLSVL.

The chain has TRBV4-1 and TRBJ2-3; D might be TRBD2 (6 bases). CDR1 MGHRA and CDR2 YSYEKL come from the germline V gene. V dropped 0 bases and J dropped 5 bases, with 24 bases sitting between them. The CDR3 is made up of 19 amino acids. In DNA form, the CDR3 reads TGCGCCAGCAGCCAAGAATCCTCGTGGGTTTCGGGAGTAGTAGATACGCAGTATTTT. This translates into CASSQESSWVSGVVDTQYF.

The CDR3 spells CASSLETGNPFQETQYF. CDR3 in DNA: TGTGCCAGCAGCTTGGAGACAGGGAATCCCTTCCAAGAGACCCAGTACTTC. V and J are TRBV7-9 and TRBJ2-5, with 7 bases that match TRBD1. Per the germline V gene, CDR1 is SEHNR and CDR2 is FQNEAQ (reference sequence). There are 17 residues in the CDR3. V dropped 3 bases and J dropped 1; count of bases not matched to a gene: 11.

The rearrangement links TRBV6-2 or TRBV6-3 to TRBJ1-1; perhaps TRBD1 as D (5 bases). This CDR3 has 14 amino acids. Trimming removed 4 bases from V and 11 bases from J, with 20 bases in between. Per the germline V gene, CDR1 is MNHEY and CDR2 is SVGEGT. CDR3 residues: CASSSPTTGHGAFF. Written as DNA, the CDR3 is TGTGCCAGCAGTTCTCCAACAACCGGACATGGGGCTTTCTTT.

This chain connects TRBV5-1 to TRBJ2-3, with unresolved D. The CDR3 has 14 residues. With 4 bases removed from V and 7 bases from J, the gap between germline ends came to 16 bases. CDR1 and CDR2 (germline): SGHRS, YFSETQ. CDR3 loop: CASSPVVTQNTQYF. DNA for the CDR3: TGCGCCAGCAGCCCTGTGGTAACACAAAATACGCAGTATTTT.

V usage is TRBV28 and J usage is TRBJ1-6; D ambiguous. The germline V gene has CDR1 MDHEN and CDR2 SYDVKM. V was clipped by 6 bases and J by 8 bases, with 5 bases between them. This CDR3 has 11 residues. CDR3 in DNA: TGTGCCAGCAGATCAGATTCACCCCTCCACTTT. This translates into CASRSDSPLHF.

V is TRBV18 and J is TRBJ2-7; a weak D match, TRBD1 (5 bases). V was cut by 2 bases and J by 2 bases, with 22 bases left in between. Germline CDR1 and CDR2: KGHSH and LQKENI. This CDR3 has 18 amino acids. Here the CDR3 DNA reads TGTGCCAGCTCACCATCCGGCCGCGACCAGGGATTCCCCTACGAGCAGTACTTC. It is translated as CASSPSGRDQGFPYEQYF.

V is TRBV10-3 and J is TRBJ2-2; 8 bases align to TRBD2. The germline V gene encodes CDR1 ENHRY and CDR2 SYGVKD. The trim removed 6 bases at V and 2 bases at J, leaving 5 bases unmatched. The CDR3 runs 15 residues. The CDR3: CAISSLAVNTGELFF. CDR3 in DNA: TGTGCCATCAGCTCACTAGCGGTAAACACCGGGGAGCTGTTTTTT.

The rearrangement joins TRBV7-2 to TRBJ2-7, with 13 bases matching TRBD2. CDR1 is SGHTA, CDR2 FQGNSA, per germline. V lost 5 bases and J lost 2; bases outside the gene matches: 3. This CDR3 has 15 amino acids. CDR3: CASSHGLAGAYEQYF. The CDR3 DNA sequence: TGTGCCAGCAGCCACGGACTAGCGGGAGCCTACGAGCAGTACTTC.

The chain employs TRBV4-2 and TRBJ2-1; 11 bases agree with TRBD2. With 0 bases clipped from V and 8 bases from J, the junction kept 12 bases outside the gene matches. The germline gives CDR1 LGHNA, CDR2 YNFKEQ. The CDR3 loop spans 18 amino acids. The CDR3 DNA follows: TGTGCCAGCAGCCAAGACCTTTTAGCGGGGGGGCGGGTGGATGAGCAGTTCTTC. Translated, it gives CASSQDLLAGGRVDEQFF.

The rearrangement links TRBV28 to TRBJ2-7; unclear D gene. The CDR3 loop spans 12 amino acids. The germline V and J ends were trimmed by 4 bases and 1 base, with 5 bases remaining between them. The germline gives CDR1 MDHEN, CDR2 SYDVKM. The CDR3 coding sequence is TGTGCCAGCAGTTGGAGTTCCTACGAGCAGTACTTC. It codes for CASSWSSYEQYF.

Worth noting for this clone: Distinct nucleotide sequences in the sample also encode this CDR3. V is TRBV28 and J is TRBJ1-1; a weak D match, TRBD1 (5 bases). CDR1 and CDR2 (germline): MDHEN, SYDVKM. V lost 5 bases and J lost 0, with 7 bases in between. The CDR3 has 13 residues. The CDR3 loop reads CASSRGMNTEAFF. The CDR3 DNA follows: TGTGCCAGCAGTCGGGGGATGAACACTGAAGCTTTCTTT.

This rearrangement joins TRBV7-3 to TRBJ2-3, with D hard to call. Trimming removed 5 bases at V and 2 bases at J, with 14 bases between. Germline CDR1 SGHTA, CDR2 FQGTGA. The CDR3 contains 15 residues. The CDR3 nucleotides read TGTGCCAGCAGCCCCATCGAGCGTATCACAGATACGCAGTATTTT. It specifies CASSPIERITDTQYF.